The 9 T cell receptor beta chains presented below share a single source sample, sequenced in a study of T cells in Graves' hyperthyroidism and ophthalmopathy. Amplified regions were TCR beta CDR3 sequences from RNA transcripts. First-round RT-PCR with HTBI primers amplified the TCR CDR3 region. TCRdb ran MiXCR on the multiplex PCR reads and lists one entry per CDR3 protein. The sample includes some 500,000 distinct CDR3 sequences, roughly a quarter of them seen just once. Sequencing was performed on blood. These receptors came from a woman in her twenties or thirties with Graves' ophthalmopathy.

This clonotype was observed a handful of times. The chain couples TRBV29-1 to TRBJ1-1; D is unresolved. Per the germline V gene, CDR1 is SQVTM and CDR2 is ANQGSEA. V was trimmed by 0 bases and J by 6 bases, leaving 11 bases between them. The CDR3 length is 13 residues. CDR3 residues: CSVEDRKLSEAFF. The DNA for the CDR3 is TGCAGCGTTGAAGATAGAAAGTTGTCTGAAGCTTTCTTT. Variable domain in full (rest from reference TRBV29-1 and TRBJ1-1): SAVISQKPSRDICQRGTSLTIQCQVDSQVTMMFWYRQQPGQSLTLIATANQGSEATYESGFVIDKFPISRPNLTFSTLTVSNMSPEDSSIYLCSVEDRKLSEAFFGQGTRLTVV.

The chain is built from TRBV10-2 and TRBJ2-7; D is unresolved. Trimming left V 8 bases short and J 3 bases short, with 11 bases between. There are 12 residues in the CDR3. Per germline, CDR1 WSHSY and CDR2 SAAADI. CDR3 DNA sequence: TGCGCCAGCCTGATTCCGGGCTACGAGCAGTACTTC. Encoded protein: CASLIPGYEQYF.

This clonotype came up many times. The CDR3 bases are TGTGCCAGCAGCCCGGACAGGGTCGTTGGAAACACCATATATTTT. It yields the protein CASSPDRVVGNTIYF. The chain couples TRBV7-8 to TRBJ1-3, with 8 bases that match TRBD1. V shed 5 bases, J shed 3 bases, and the junction held 6 bases outside the gene matches. The CDR3 loop spans 15 amino acids. The germline CDR1 and CDR2 sequences are SGHVS and FQNEAQ.

Ten or more counts support this clonotype. This rearrangement joins TRBV20-1 to TRBJ2-3; D uncertain. Germline values: CDR1 DFQATT, CDR2 SNEGSKA (reference sequence). The V end was cut by 6 bases, the J end by 1 base, with 8 bases between. The CDR3 loop spans 12 amino acids. The CDR3 reads CSAPLGTDTQYF. CDR3 in DNA: TGCAGTGCACCCCTAGGCACAGATACGCAGTATTTT.

This clonotype showed up just a few times. The V gene is TRBV19, the J gene TRBJ1-2, with D possibly TRBD1 on 5 matching bases. The CDR3 length is 14 residues. Germline V lookup: CDR1 LNHDA, CDR2 SQIVND (reference sequence). The V and J ends lost 5 bases and 4 bases respectively, with 14 bases between them. The CDR3 sequence is CASSDGAEIYGYTF. CDR3 DNA sequence: TGTGCCAGTAGTGACGGGGCCGAAATCTATGGCTACACCTTC.

This clonotype was recorded many times. The chain combines TRBV19 with TRBJ1-2; a possible D gene is TRBD1 (5 bases). Trimming stripped 2 bases from V and 5 bases from J, with 18 bases between. The CDR3 length is 16 residues. Germline CDR1 LNHDA, CDR2 SQIVND (reference sequence). The CDR3 DNA reads TGTGCCAGTAGTATAACGCCTGGAACTGGGGCTTATGGCTACACCTTC. Its protein is CASSITPGTGAYGYTF.

This clonotype was detected a few times. V gene TRBV29-1 combines with J gene TRBJ1-1; a weak D match, TRBD1 (5 bases). This CDR3 contains 16 residues. Germline V gene data show CDR1 as SQVTM and CDR2 as ANQGSEA. Trimming removed 3 bases from V and 5 bases from J, with 22 bases in between. For the CDR3, the DNA is TGCAGCGTTGACCAAGGGGTTAGCCAAATAGGGACTGAAGCTTTCTTT. This sequence encodes CSVDQGVSQIGTEAFF.

A few counts support this clonotype. The CDR3 bases are TGTGCCAGTAGTAGCGACAGGACGTATCAGCCCCAGCATTTT. It is translated as CASSSDRTYQPQHF. The chain links TRBV19 to TRBJ1-5, with a weak D call TRBD1 (6 bases). The CDR3 totals 14 residues. Between the trimmed V and J ends, which lost 4 bases and 5 bases, there was a span of 12 bases. The germline V gene encodes CDR1 LNHDA and CDR2 SQIVND (reference sequence).

This clonotype was seen many times. As DNA, the CDR3 is TGCGCCAGCAGCCAAGAAAGTGACAACTCTGGAAACACCATATATTTT. As protein: CASSQESDNSGNTIYF. This chain connects TRBV4-1 to TRBJ1-3; D not certain. The germline V gene has CDR1 MGHRA and CDR2 YSYEKL. The CDR3 is 16 amino acids. Trimming removed 0 bases from V and 0 bases from J, with 9 bases in between.